Listed below are T cell receptor beta chains from one sample, sequenced in a study of monozygotic twins with inflammatory bowel disease. TCRdb reprocessed the 5' RACE reads and keeps a single row for each CDR3 protein, giving no DNA. The sample table includes about 300,000 distinct CDR3 sequences. Sequencing input: blood. The receptors were sampled from a human donor with ulcerative colitis or Crohn's disease, or a healthy co-twin of an affected twin (not recorded which). Each CDR3 is given with its conserved first and last residue.

v_call	j_call	cdr3_aa
TRBV7-2	TRBJ2-2	CASSSTGFLSTGELFF
TRBV7-8	TRBJ2-1	CASSFRWTIATLDFENEQFF
TRBV12-3/TRBV12-4	TRBJ2-2	CASSFRHYGTSGGITGELFF
TRBV19	TRBJ1-2	CASNDRGDANYGYTF
TRBV7-2	TRBJ2-1	CASSLDAGSSYNEQFF
TRBV10-1	TRBJ2-2	CASSEPTNTGELFF
TRBV4-3	TRBJ2-5	CASSQVYEGPETQYF
TRBV6-2/TRBV6-3	TRBJ1-1	CASSRQGGVNTEAFF
TRBV5-6	TRBJ2-7	CASSLGLAGVWEQYF
TRBV28	TRBJ2-1	CASTRQGSYNEQFF
TRBV7-3	TRBJ2-3	CASSPSGGAADTQYF
TRBV6-5	TRBJ1-2	CASSYLPSVGVDYGYTF
TRBV27	TRBJ1-4	CASSFTGTQGEKLFF
TRBV19	TRBJ2-1	CASSIDWTSGRYNEQFF
TRBV24-1	TRBJ2-5	CATRGGGQETQYF
TRBV12-3/TRBV12-4	TRBJ2-5	CASRLAGPVETQYF
TRBV10-3	TRBJ2-3	CASRGGVTDTQYF
TRBV5-1	TRBJ1-6	CASSEDRQRSPLHF
TRBV19	TRBJ1-5	CASSTTGPNQPQHF
TRBV20-1	TRBJ1-2	CSALVSDPNYGYTF
TRBV6-2/TRBV6-3	TRBJ1-1	CASSPWGTEAFF
TRBV18	TRBJ1-2	CASSPPLLNYGYTF
TRBV12-3/TRBV12-4	TRBJ2-5	CASSSDRGYETQYF
TRBV18	TRBJ1-1	CASSPGTEAFF
TRBV3-1	TRBJ2-1	CASSAGGPGRANEQFF
TRBV6-1	TRBJ1-5	CASSENRGNQPQHF
TRBV6-4	TRBJ2-7	CASSHTSGGHSSTAYEQYF
TRBV7-2	TRBJ2-3	CASSFVVADTQYF
TRBV15	TRBJ2-7	CATSRRSGGTYEQYF
TRBV29-1	TRBJ1-3	CSVGDQGGGSGNTIYF
TRBV12-3/TRBV12-4	TRBJ2-1	CASSLGTGTEQFF
TRBV9	TRBJ2-3	CASSVASGVTDTQYF
TRBV20-1	TRBJ2-1	CRRTSGPPNEQFF
TRBV12-3/TRBV12-4	TRBJ2-7	CASRTSGTDYEQYF
TRBV5-5	TRBJ2-7	CASSLVVSSSYEQYF
TRBV12-3/TRBV12-4	TRBJ1-4	CASSEQGSANQKLFF
TRBV10-3	TRBJ2-3	CAISEAGSDTQYF
TRBV11-1	TRBJ1-2	CASSLLGGAAGYTF
TRBV4-3	TRBJ2-2	CASSQGGVATGELFF
TRBV6-1	TRBJ2-7	CASSLLWVEQYF
TRBV6-5	TRBJ2-3	CASSYSAGGADTQYF
TRBV18	TRBJ2-5	CASSPLGLAEETQYF
TRBV12-3/TRBV12-4	TRBJ2-7	CASSFGAINEQYF